This T cell receptor (beta chain) was captured in a study of T cells in Graves' hyperthyroidism and ophthalmopathy. This sample holds PBMCs from around 9.9 ml fresh peripheral blood. RNA transcripts served as the template for amplifying TCR beta CDR3 regions. Using the HTBI primer set, a first-round RT-PCR was run on the TCR CDR3. TCRdb reanalysed the multiplex PCR reads using MiXCR and keeps one entry per CDR3 protein. The table records some 570,000 distinct CDR3 sequences, 13% to 15% of them present only once. CDR3 length: 13 residues. Looked up from germline, CDR1 is KGHDR and CDR2 is SFDVKD. Trimming left V 9 bases short and J 2 bases short, with 12 bases between. This clonotype was recorded at least ten times. Its target is unknown. Overall study findings and caveats: Clonotypes that were expanded in thyroid above 0.001 mostly appeared in blood too. Ophthalmopathy was told apart from stable hyperthyroidism by a 13 V-J model.

The sequenced material came from blood. This clonotype originated in a woman between 18 and 29 years old with Graves' ophthalmopathy. V usage is TRBV24-1 and J usage is TRBJ1-1; D is uncertain. In DNA form, the CDR3 reads TGTGCCACCCGTCAAGAGGGTAACACTGAAGCTTTCTTT. It translates to CATRQEGNTEAFF.